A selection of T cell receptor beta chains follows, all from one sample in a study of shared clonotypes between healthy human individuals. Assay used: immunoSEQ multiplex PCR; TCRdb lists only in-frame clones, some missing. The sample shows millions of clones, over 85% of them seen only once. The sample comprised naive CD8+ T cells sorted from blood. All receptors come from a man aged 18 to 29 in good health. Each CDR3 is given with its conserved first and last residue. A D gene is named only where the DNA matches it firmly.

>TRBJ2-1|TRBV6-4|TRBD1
CASSDSIGRQGENEQFF
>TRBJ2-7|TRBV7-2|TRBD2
CASSPLAGPPYEQYF
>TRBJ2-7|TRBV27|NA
CASKGGSEQYF
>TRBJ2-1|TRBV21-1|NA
CASSRGNEQFF
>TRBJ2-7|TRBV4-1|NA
CASSQVRGYEQYF
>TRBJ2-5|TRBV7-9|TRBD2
CASSPPSGSVLVETQYF
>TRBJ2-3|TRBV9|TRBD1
CASSGATGLGTDTQYF
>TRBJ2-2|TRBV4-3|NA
CASSQVRTNTGELFF
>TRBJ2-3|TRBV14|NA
CASSPTSLAWPDTQYF
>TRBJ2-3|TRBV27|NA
CASSSVGLRYTDTQYF
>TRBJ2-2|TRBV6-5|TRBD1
CASSTTGGGELFF
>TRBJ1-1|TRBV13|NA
CASSLAGEGTEAFF
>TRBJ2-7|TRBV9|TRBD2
CASSVDGSGGAGDEQYF
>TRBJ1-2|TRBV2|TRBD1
CASLDRVLDGYTF
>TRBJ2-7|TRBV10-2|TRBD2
CASSGRDDEQYF
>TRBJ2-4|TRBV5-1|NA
CASSLGGRDDIQYF